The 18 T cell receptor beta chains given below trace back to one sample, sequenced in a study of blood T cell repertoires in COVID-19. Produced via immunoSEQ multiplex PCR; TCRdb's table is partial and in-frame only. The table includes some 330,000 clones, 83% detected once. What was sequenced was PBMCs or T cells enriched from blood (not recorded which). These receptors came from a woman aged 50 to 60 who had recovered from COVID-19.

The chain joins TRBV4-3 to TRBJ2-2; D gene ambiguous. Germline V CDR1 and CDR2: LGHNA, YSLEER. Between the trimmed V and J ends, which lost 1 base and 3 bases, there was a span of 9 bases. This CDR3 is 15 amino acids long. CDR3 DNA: TGCGCCAGCAGCCAAGGCGGTTGGGACACCGGGGAGCTGTTTTTT. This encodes CASSQGGWDTGELFF.

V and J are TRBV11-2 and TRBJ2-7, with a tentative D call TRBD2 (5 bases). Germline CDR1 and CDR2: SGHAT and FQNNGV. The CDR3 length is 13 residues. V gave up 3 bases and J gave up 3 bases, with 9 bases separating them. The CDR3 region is CASSFDYLYEQYF. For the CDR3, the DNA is TGTGCCAGCAGCTTTGACTACCTCTACGAGCAGTACTTC. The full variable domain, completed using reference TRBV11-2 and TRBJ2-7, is EAGVAQSPRYKIIEKRQSVAFWCNPISGHATLYWYQQILGQGPKLLIQFQNNGVVDDSQLPKDRFSAERLKGVDSTLKIQPAKLEDSAVYLCASSFDYLYEQYFGPGTRLTVT.

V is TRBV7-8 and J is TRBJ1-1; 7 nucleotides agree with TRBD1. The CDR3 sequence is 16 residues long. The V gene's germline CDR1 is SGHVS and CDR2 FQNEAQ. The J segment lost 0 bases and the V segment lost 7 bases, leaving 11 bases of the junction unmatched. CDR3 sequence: CASNPYGQAVNTEAFF. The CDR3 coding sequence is TGTGCCAGCAACCCCTACGGACAGGCGGTGAACACTGAAGCTTTCTTT.

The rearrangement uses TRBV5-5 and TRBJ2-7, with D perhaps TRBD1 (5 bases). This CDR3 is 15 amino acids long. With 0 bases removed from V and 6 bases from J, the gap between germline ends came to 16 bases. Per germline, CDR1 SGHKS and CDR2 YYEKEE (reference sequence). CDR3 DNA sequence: TGTGCCAGCAGCTTGGGTCCAGGGCGCTTAAGCGAGCAGTACTTC. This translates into CASSLGPGRLSEQYF.

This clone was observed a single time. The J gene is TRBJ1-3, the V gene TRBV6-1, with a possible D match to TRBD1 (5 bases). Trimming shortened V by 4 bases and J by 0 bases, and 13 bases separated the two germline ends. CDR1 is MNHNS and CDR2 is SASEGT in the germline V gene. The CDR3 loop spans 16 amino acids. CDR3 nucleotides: TGTGCCAGCAGTGTGGGGCCCACCCTCTCTGGAAACACCATATATTTT. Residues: CASSVGPTLSGNTIYF.

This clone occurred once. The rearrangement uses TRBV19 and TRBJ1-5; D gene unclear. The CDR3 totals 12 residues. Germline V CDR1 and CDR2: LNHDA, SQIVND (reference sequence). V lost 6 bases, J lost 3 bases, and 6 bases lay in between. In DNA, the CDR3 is TGTGCCAGTAGGGACTACAATCAGCCCCAGCATTTT. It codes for CASRDYNQPQHF.

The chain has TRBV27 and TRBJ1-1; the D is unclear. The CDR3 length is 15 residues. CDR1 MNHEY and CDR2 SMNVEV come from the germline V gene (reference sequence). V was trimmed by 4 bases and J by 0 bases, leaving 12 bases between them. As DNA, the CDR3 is TGTGCCAGCAGTTCAACGGTATTGGTGAACACTGAAGCTTTCTTT. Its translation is CASSSTVLVNTEAFF.

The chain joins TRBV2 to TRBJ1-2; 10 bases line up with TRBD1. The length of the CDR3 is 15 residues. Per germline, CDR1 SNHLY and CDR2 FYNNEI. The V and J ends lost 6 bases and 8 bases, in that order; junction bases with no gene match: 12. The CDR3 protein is CASSPVRQGASGYTF. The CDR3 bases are TGTGCCAGCAGCCCGGTCAGACAGGGGGCTAGCGGCTACACCTTC. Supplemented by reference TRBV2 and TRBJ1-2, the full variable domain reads EPEVTQTPSHQVTQMGQEVILRCVPISNHLYFYWYRQILGQKVEFLVSFYNNEISEKSEIFDDQFSVERPDGSNFTLKIRSTKLEDSAMYFCASSPVRQGASGYTFGSGTRLTVV.

The CDR3 region is CASSQAASTSYPDTQYF. The CDR3 bases are TGCGCCAGCAGCCAAGCCGCTTCGACTAGCTACCCAGATACGCAGTATTTT. This chain joins TRBV4-1 and TRBJ2-3; 7 nucleotides match TRBD2. The germline V gene has CDR1 MGHRA and CDR2 YSYEKL. Unmatched junction bases numbered 11, after V lost 1 base and J lost 4 bases. The CDR3 consists of 17 residues.

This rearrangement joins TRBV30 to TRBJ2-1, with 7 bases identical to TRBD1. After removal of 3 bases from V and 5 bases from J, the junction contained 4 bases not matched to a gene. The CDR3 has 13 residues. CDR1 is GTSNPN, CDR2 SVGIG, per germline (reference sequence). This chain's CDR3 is CAWSSGQNNEQFF. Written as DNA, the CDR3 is TGTGCCTGGAGCTCGGGACAGAACAATGAGCAGTTCTTC.

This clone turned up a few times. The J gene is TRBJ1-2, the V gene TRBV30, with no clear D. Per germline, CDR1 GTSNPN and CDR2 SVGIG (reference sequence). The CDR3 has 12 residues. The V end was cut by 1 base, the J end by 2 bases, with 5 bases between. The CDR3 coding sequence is TGTGCCTGGAGTGAACGGAACTATGGCTACACCTTC. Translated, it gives CAWSERNYGYTF.

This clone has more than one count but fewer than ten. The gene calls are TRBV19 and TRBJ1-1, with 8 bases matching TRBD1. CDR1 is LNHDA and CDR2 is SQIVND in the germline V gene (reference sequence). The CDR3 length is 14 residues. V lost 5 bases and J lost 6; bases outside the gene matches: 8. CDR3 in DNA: TGTGCCAGTAGTGTGTGGGGACAGGCCGCTGAAGCTTTCTTT. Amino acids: CASSVWGQAAEAFF. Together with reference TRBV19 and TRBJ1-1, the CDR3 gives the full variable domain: DGGITQSPKYLFRKEGQNVTLSCEQNLNHDAMYWYRQDPGQGLRLIYYSQIVNDFQKGDIAEGYSVSREKKESFPLTVTSAQKNPTAFYLCASSVWGQAAEAFFGQGTRLTVV.

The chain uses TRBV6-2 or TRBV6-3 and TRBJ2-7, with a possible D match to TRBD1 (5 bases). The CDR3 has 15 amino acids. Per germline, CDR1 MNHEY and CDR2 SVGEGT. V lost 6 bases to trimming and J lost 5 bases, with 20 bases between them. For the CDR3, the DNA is TGTGCCAGCAGGCCTTTGGACATCCGAAGGGACGAGCAGTACTTC. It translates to CASRPLDIRRDEQYF.

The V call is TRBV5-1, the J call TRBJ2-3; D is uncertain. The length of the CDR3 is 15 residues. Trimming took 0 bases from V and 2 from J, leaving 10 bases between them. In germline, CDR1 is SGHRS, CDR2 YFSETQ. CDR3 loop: CASSLAQQYTDTQYF. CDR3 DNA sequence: TGCGCCAGCAGCTTGGCCCAACAATACACAGATACGCAGTATTTT.

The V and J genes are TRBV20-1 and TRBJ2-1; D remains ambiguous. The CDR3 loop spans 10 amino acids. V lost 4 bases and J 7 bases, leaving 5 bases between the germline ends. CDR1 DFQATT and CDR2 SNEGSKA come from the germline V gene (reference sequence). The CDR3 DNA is TGCAGTGCTACAGGTAATGAGCAGTTCTTC. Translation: CSATGNEQFF.

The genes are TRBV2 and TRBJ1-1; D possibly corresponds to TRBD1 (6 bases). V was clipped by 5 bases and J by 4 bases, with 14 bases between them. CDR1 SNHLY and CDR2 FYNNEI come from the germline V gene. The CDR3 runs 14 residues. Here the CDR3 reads CASSSTGWFTEAFF. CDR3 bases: TGTGCCAGCAGTTCCACAGGGTGGTTCACTGAAGCTTTCTTT.

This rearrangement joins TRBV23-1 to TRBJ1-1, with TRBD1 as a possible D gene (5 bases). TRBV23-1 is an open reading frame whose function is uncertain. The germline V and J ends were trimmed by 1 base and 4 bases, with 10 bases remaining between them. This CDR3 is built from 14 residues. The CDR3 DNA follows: TGCGCCAGCAGTCAATTACAGGTTGCCACTGAAGCTTTCTTT. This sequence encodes CASSQLQVATEAFF.

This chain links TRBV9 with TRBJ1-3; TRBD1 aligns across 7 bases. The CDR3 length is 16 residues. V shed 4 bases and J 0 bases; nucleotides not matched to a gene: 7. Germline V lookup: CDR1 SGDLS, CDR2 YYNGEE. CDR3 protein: CASSPRTGNSGNTIYF. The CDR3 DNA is TGTGCCAGCAGCCCGCGGACAGGAAACTCTGGAAACACCATATATTTT.